This entry is about one T cell receptor beta chain. The germline gene is not matched at one end of the junction; a read error may be the cause. Full-length variable regions came from constant-region reverse primers plus semi-nested Nested Universal Primer A PCR. TCRdb fed the 5' RACE reads into MiXCR, producing one record per CDR3 protein. The table shows about 40,000 distinct CDR3 sequences, with about a fifth occurring only once. CDR1 SGDLS and CDR2 YYNGEE come from the germline V gene. This CDR3 is 15 amino acids long. Tregs were sorted as CD4+CD25+CD127-/low cells. This clonotype was sampled from a female donor with breast cancer. Material for sequencing was Tregs sorted from a lymph node. The rearrangement links TRBV9 to TRBJ2-2; the match to TRBD1 covers 8 bases. CDR3 region: CAGSSGGWSSGELFF. The CDR3 DNA follows: TGTGCCGGCAGCTCAGGGGGCTGGTCGTCCGGGGAGCTGTTTTTT.